The entry below gives a single T cell receptor beta chain sequence along with its context. The CDR3 has 15 amino acids. The V gene lost 5 bases and the J gene lost 0 bases, with 13 bases spanning the gap. Germline V gene sequence: CDR1 SEHNR, CDR2 FQNEAQ (reference sequence). The data originate from a study of blood T cell repertoires in COVID-19. Generated by immunoSEQ multiplex PCR, the TCRdb table keeps only in-frame clones and is missing some. The table records around 140,000 clones, 84% of them present only once. Sequenced input: peripheral blood. The chain is built from TRBV7-9 and TRBJ1-1; D is possibly TRBD1 (5 bases). The clonotype originates from a man aged 25-45 years with COVID-19, enrolled during active disease. CDR3 DNA sequence: TGTGCCAGCAGCCCTAGACAGAACATGAACACTGAAGCTTTCTTT. The encoded protein is CASSPRQNMNTEAFF.